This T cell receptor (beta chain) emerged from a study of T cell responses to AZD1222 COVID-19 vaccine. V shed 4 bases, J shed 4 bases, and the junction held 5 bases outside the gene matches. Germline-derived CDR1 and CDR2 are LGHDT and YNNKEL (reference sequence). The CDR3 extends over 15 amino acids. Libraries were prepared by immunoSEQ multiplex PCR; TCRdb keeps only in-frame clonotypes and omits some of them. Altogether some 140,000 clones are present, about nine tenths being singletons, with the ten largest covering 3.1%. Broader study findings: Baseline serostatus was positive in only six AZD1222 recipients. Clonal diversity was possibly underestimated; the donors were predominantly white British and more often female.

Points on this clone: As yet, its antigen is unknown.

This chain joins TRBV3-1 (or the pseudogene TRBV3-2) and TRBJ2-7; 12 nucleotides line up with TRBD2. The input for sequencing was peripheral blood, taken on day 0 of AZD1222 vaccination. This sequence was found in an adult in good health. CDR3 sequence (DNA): TGTGCCAGCAGCCCCCGGACTAGCGGGGCGTACGAGCAGTACTTC. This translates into CASSPRTSGAYEQYF.